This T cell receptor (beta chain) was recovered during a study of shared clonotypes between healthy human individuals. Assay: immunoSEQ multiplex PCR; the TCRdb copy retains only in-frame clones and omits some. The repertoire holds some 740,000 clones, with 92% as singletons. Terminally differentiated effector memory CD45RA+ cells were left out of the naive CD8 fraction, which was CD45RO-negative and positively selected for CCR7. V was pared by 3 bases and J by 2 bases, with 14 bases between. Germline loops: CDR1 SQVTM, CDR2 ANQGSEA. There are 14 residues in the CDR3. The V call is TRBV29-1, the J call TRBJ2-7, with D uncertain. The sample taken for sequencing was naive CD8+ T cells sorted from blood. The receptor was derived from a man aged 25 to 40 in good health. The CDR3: CSVELDGIAYEQYF. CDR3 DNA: TGCAGCGTTGAGTTGGACGGCATTGCCTACGAGCAGTACTTC.